The 5 T cell receptor beta chains below come from one sample, sequenced in a study of blood T cells in healthy people across ages. The second PCR ran about 6 to 12 cycles with a sample-barcoded 5' primer and J-beta primers. TCRdb processed the 5' RACE reads anew with MiXCR; each CDR3 protein has one entry. The table lists some 560,000 distinct CDR3 sequences, 27% of them singletons. This sample also appeared in a second study, on T cells of mothers and their children.

Sequenced sample: blood. The receptors come from a boy between 2 and 10 years old in good health.

This clonotype was detected ten times or more. The chain uses TRBV5-1 and TRBJ2-1; no clear D gene. Trimming cost V 4 bases and J 0 bases, with 14 bases left between them. Germline CDR1 is SGHRS and CDR2 is YFSETQ. The CDR3 is made up of 16 amino acids. The CDR3 region is CASSKDGRSSYNEQFF. CDR3 coding DNA: TGCGCCAGCAGCAAGGACGGAAGGAGCTCCTACAATGAGCAGTTCTTC. Full variable domain (rest looked up from reference TRBV5-1 and TRBJ2-1): KAGVTQTPRYLIKTRGQQVTLSCSPISGHRSVSWYQQTPGQGLQFLFEYFSETQRNKGNFPGRFSGRQFSNSRSEMNVSTLELGDSALYLCASSKDGRSSYNEQFFGPGTRLTVL.

The chain links TRBV4-3 to TRBJ1-2, with D possibly being TRBD1 (6 bases). The CDR3 extends over 15 amino acids. Germline loops: CDR1 LGHNA, CDR2 YSLEER. V lost 0 bases and J 3 bases, leaving 11 bases between the germline ends. Here the CDR3 reads CASSQDLGGYYGYTF. CDR3 bases: TGCGCCAGCAGCCAAGACCTGGGGGGCTACTATGGCTACACCTTC.

This clonotype occurred a few times. The chain has TRBV7-9 and TRBJ2-5; 8 bases map to TRBD2. The DNA end is more similar to TRBJ2-1, so the J call may be wrong. The CDR3 loop spans 17 amino acids. Germline assignment: CDR1 SEHNR and CDR2 FQNEAQ (reference sequence). The CDR3 bases are TGTGCCAGCAGCGAGAAGACTAGCGAGTTTCCCTACAATGAGCAGTTCTTC. Protein product: CASSEKTSEFPYNEQFF.

This chain uses TRBV7-2 with TRBJ1-2; D is undetermined. This CDR3 has 13 residues. The V gene's germline CDR1 is SGHTA and CDR2 FQGNSA. With 4 bases removed from V and 7 bases from J, the gap between germline ends came to 13 bases. CDR3 in amino acids: CASSSQSRSGYTF. Here the CDR3 DNA reads TGTGCCAGCAGCTCCCAGAGCCGTAGTGGCTACACCTTC.

Turning to this clonotype: The final CDR3 position lacks the conserved phenylalanine or tryptophan, pointing to a likely read error. The genes are TRBV5-1 and TRBJ2-4; TRBD1 agrees at 10 bases. CDR1 and CDR2 (germline): SGHRS, YFSETQ. The CDR3 sequence is 15 residues long. Unmatched junction bases numbered 2, after V lost 0 bases and J lost 5 bases. The CDR3 here is CASSLVGTGENIQYL. The CDR3 coding sequence is TGCGCCAGCAGCTTGGTCGGGACAGGGGAAAACATTCAGTACCTC.